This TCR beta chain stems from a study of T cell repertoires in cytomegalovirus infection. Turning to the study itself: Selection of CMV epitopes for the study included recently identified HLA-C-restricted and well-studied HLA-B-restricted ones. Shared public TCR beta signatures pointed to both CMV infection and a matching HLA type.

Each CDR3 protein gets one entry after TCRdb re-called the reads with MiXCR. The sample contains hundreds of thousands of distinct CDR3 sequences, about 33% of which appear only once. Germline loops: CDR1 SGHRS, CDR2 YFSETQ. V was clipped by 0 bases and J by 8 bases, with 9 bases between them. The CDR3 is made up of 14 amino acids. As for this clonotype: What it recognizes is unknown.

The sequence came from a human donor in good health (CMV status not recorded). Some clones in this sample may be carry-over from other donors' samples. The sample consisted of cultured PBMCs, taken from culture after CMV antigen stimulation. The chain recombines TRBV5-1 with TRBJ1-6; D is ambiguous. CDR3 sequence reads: CASSLGKTDSPLHF. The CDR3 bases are TGCGCCAGCAGCTTGGGAAAGACGGATTCACCCCTCCACTTT.